A selection of T cell receptor beta chains follows, all from one sample in a study of cytotoxic CD8 clonotypes in ibrutinib-treated CLL. The data were produced by immunoSEQ multiplex PCR, yet TCRdb's version contains in-frame clones alone and is incomplete. The sample carries roughly 150,000 clones, about 88% recorded once. The sample was PBMCs, taken at disease progression, from a patient treated with ibrutinib. The receptors shown here come from a human donor with chronic lymphocytic leukemia. CDR3s include the opening cysteine and the closing phenylalanine or tryptophan. D genes are given only for firm matches. Rows may omit the clone size; those that give it use once, few, many or a size class.

d_call,clone_size,v_call,j_call,cdr3_nt,cdr3_aa
-,-,TRBV10-1,TRBJ2-5,TGCGCCAGCAGTGAGTCCCTATGGGAGACCCAGTACTTC,CASSESLWETQYF
TRBD2,-,TRBV19,TRBJ2-1,TGTGCCAGTAGTATAGCGCCCCCCGGGACTAGAGACCTTTACAATGAGCAGTTCTTC,CASSIAPPGTRDLYNEQFF
-,-,TRBV7-2,TRBJ1-2,TGTGCCAGCAGCTTAGCGGGCGAGGTTAGGAGCGGGGACTATGGCTACACCTTC,CASSLAGEVRSGDYGYTF
-,-,TRBV9,TRBJ2-3,TGTGCCAGCAGCGCCGGGGCCACAGATACGCAGTATTTT,CASSAGATDTQYF
TRBD1,-,TRBV28,TRBJ2-5,TGTGCCAGCAGACCGGGACAGGGGCAAGAGACCCAGTACTTC,CASRPGQGQETQYF
-,-,TRBV30,TRBJ2-2,TGTGCCTGGAGTGAGGACTTGAACACCGGGGAGCTGTTTTTT,CAWSEDLNTGELFF
TRBD1,-,TRBV19,TRBJ2-7,TGTGCCAGTAGTTACCGGGACAGGGGGCCCTACGAGCAGTACTTC,CASSYRDRGPYEQYF
-,-,TRBV9,TRBJ2-1,TGTGCCAGCAGCGTGGGGGAGGCTGAGCAGTTCTTC,CASSVGEAEQFF
TRBD1,-,TRBV2,TRBJ1-2,TGTGCCAGCAAATCCGGGACAGGGGCGGGCGGCTACACCTTC,CASKSGTGAGGYTF
TRBD1,once,TRBV4-3,TRBJ1-1,TGCGCCAGCAGCCGGCGGACAGGGTCCCCCGCTGAAGCTTTCTTT,CASSRRTGSPAEAFF
-,-,TRBV6-6,TRBJ2-3,TGTGCCAGCAGTTACGGGACTCCGAGCACAGATACGCAGTATTTT,CASSYGTPSTDTQYF
TRBD1,-,TRBV19,TRBJ1-5,TGTGCCAGTAGTTCAGGCCGGGACAGGGTTAATCTGCCCCAGCATTTT,CASSSGRDRVNLPQHF